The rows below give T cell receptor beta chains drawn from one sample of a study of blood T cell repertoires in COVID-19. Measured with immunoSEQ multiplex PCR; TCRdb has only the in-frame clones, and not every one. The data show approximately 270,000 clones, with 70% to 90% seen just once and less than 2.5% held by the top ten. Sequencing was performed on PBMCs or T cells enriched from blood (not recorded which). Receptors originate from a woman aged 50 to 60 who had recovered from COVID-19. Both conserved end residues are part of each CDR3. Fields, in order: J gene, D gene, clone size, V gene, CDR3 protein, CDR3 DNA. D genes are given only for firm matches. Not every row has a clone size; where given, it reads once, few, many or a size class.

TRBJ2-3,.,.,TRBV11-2,CASSLVGAFGGTDTQYF,TGTGCCAGCAGCTTAGTTGGGGCCTTTGGCGGCACAGATACGCAGTATTTT
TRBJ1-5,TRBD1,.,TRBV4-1,CASSPQDRPSNQPQHF,TGCGCCAGCAGCCCTCAGGACAGGCCGAGCAATCAGCCCCAGCATTTT
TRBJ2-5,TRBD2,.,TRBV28,CASSLGGLAGAFETQYF,TGTGCCAGCAGTTTAGGGGGACTAGCGGGAGCTTTTGAGACCCAGTACTTC
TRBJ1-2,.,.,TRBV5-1,CASSFGGGDYGYTF,TGCGCCAGCAGCTTCGGAGGCGGGGACTATGGCTACACCTTC
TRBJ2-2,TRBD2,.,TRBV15,CATSTRGGQLGGELFF,TGTGCCACCAGCACCCGGGGGGGGCAACTCGGCGGGGAGCTGTTTTTT
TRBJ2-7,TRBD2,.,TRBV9,CASSILAGFSYEQYF,TGTGCCAGCAGCATCTTAGCGGGTTTTTCCTACGAGCAGTACTTC
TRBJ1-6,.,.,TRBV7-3,CASSLVNNSPLHF,TGTGCCAGCAGCTTAGTAAATAATTCACCCCTCCACTTT
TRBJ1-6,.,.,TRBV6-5,CASSYHSRQGDSPLHF,TGTGCCAGCAGTTACCATAGCAGGCAGGGTGATTCACCCCTCCACTTT
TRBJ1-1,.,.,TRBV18,CASSLGWGVRTEAFF,TGTGCCAGCTCCCTCGGGTGGGGGGTTAGGACTGAAGCTTTCTTT
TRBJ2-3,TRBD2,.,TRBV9,CASSVRAGGLGDTQYF,TGTGCCAGCAGCGTTCGAGCGGGAGGTCTGGGAGATACGCAGTATTTT
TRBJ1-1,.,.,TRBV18,CASSLQTAWTEAFF,TGTGCCAGCTCACTACAGACAGCCTGGACTGAAGCTTTCTTT
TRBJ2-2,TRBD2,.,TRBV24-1,CATTPGLAGEGDDTGELFF,TGTGCCACCACACCGGGACTAGCGGGAGAAGGCGATGACACCGGGGAGCTGTTTTTT
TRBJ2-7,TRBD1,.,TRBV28,CASSPGGEFGEQYF,TGTGCCAGCAGCCCAGGGGGTGAATTTGGCGAGCAGTACTTC
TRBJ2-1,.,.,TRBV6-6,CASRSGSYNEQFF,TGTGCCAGCAGAAGCGGTTCCTACAATGAGCAGTTCTTC
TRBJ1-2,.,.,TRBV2,CASKVRGYGYTF,TGTGCCAGCAAGGTCAGGGGCTATGGCTACACCTTC
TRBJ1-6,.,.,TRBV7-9,CATRHGSNNSPLHF,TGTGCCACCCGGCACGGGTCCAATAATTCACCCCTCCACTTT
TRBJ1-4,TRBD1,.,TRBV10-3,CAISELQGSDEKLFF,TGTGCCATCAGTGAATTACAGGGGTCAGATGAAAAACTGTTTTTT
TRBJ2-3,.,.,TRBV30,CAWGGLTNTDTQYF,TGTGCCTGGGGGGGACTGACTAACACAGATACGCAGTATTTT
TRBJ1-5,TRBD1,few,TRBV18,CASSEKTGGKQPQHF,TGTGCCAGCTCGGAAAAAACAGGGGGCAAGCAGCCCCAGCATTTT
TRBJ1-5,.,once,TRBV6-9,CASSCYNQPQHF,TGTGCCAGCAGTTGTTACAATCAGCCCCAGCATTTT
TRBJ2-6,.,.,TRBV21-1,CASSKGAGVGANVLTF,TGTGCCAGCAGCAAAGGCGCGGGGGTCGGGGCCAACGTCCTGACTTTC
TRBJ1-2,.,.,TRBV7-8,CASSLVPGRGGYTF,TGTGCCAGCAGCTTAGTACCCGGCAGGGGTGGCTACACCTTC
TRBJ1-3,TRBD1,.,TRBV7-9,CASSLGGTGRNTIYF,TGTGCCAGCAGCTTAGGGGGGACAGGGAGAAACACCATATATTTT
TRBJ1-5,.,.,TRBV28,CASGTFHQPQHF,TGTGCCAGTGGGACATTCCATCAGCCCCAGCATTTT
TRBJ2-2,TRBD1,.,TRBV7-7,CASSLAAGGPGELFF,TGTGCTAGCAGCTTAGCTGCAGGGGGCCCCGGGGAGCTGTTTTTT
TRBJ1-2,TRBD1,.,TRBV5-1,CASSPGQGNYGYTF,TGCGCCAGCAGCCCGGGACAGGGGAACTATGGCTACACCTTC
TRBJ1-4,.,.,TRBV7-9,CASSLGRMATNEKLFF,TGTGCCAGCAGCTTAGGGCGGATGGCAACTAATGAAAAACTGTTTTTT
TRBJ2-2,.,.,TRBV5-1,CASSRSGGNTGELFF,TGCGCCAGCAGCCGGAGCGGAGGGAACACCGGGGAGCTGTTTTTT
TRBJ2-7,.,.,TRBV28,CASGRGIYEQYF,TGTGCCAGCGGGCGGGGTATATACGAGCAGTACTTC
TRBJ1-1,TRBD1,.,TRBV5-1,CASSLGGALTEAFF,TGCGCCAGCAGCTTAGGGGGCGCCTTGACTGAAGCTTTCTTT
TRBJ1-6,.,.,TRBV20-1,CSARQGTPLHF,TGCAGTGCTAGGCAGGGTACACCCCTCCACTTT
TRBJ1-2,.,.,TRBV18,CASSPPGRSSGYTF,TGTGCCAGCTCACCACCGGGCAGATCCTCTGGCTACACCTTC
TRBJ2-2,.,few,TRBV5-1,CASRLSVNTGELFF,TGCGCCAGCAGATTATCAGTGAACACCGGGGAGCTGTTTTTT
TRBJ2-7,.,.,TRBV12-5,CASGFALNYEQYF,TGTGCTAGTGGTTTTGCCCTAAACTACGAGCAGTACTTC
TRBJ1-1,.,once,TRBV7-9,CASSLVTRMNTEAFF,TGTGCCAGCAGCTTAGTGACACGGATGAACACTGAAGCTTTCTTT
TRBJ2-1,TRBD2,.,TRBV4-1,CASSQDTVTSGSVHNEQFF,TGCGCCAGCAGCCAAGATACGGTGACTAGCGGGAGTGTGCACAATGAGCAGTTCTTC
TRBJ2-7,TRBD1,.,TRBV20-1,CSASGGDRGNEQYF,TGCAGTGCTAGTGGGGGGGACAGGGGCAACGAGCAGTACTTC
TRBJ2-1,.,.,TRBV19,CASSLPWSGNEQFF,TGTGCCAGTAGTCTCCCGTGGTCAGGCAATGAGCAGTTCTTC
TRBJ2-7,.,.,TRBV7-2,CASSLVVRSYEQYF,TGTGCCAGCAGCTTAGTGGTGAGATCCTACGAGCAGTACTTC
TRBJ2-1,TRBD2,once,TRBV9,CASSPSGRGAYNEQFF,TGTGCCAGCAGCCCTAGCGGGAGGGGAGCCTACAATGAGCAGTTCTTC
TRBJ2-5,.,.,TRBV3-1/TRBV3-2,CASSQRQGASGQETQYF,TGTGCCAGCAGCCAACGTCAGGGGGCTAGCGGACAAGAGACCCAGTACTTC
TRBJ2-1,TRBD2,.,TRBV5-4,CASSSSGPKYNEQFF,TGTGCCAGCAGCTCTAGCGGGCCAAAGTACAATGAGCAGTTCTTC
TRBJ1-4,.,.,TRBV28,CASSFPQVNEKLFF,TGTGCCAGCAGTTTCCCACAGGTTAATGAAAAACTGTTTTTT
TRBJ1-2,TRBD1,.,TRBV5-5,CASSFPGTGVEGYTF,TGTGCCAGCAGCTTTCCCGGGACAGGGGTGGAGGGCTACACCTTC
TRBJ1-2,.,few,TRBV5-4,CASSSQGSSYGYTF,TGTGCCAGCAGTTCCCAGGGTTCTTCCTATGGCTACACCTTC
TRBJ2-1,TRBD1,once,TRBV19,CASSIVEDRGPWLF,TGTGCCAGTAGTATAGTCGAAGACAGGGGGCCGTGGCTCTTC
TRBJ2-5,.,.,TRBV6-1,CASSDVRLYQETQYF,TGTGCCAGCAGTGACGTTCGTCTTTACCAAGAGACCCAGTACTTC
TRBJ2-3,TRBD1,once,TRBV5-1,CASSLPPGQGLSTDTQYF,TGCGCCAGCAGCTTGCCACCGGGACAGGGGTTGAGCACAGATACGCAGTATTTT
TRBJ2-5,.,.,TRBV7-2,CASSLGSVQETQYF,TGTGCCAGCAGCTTAGGCTCAGTCCAAGAGACCCAGTACTTC
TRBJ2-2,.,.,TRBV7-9,CASSLQGSGELFF,TGTGCCAGCAGCTTGCAGGGGTCAGGGGAGCTGTTTTTT